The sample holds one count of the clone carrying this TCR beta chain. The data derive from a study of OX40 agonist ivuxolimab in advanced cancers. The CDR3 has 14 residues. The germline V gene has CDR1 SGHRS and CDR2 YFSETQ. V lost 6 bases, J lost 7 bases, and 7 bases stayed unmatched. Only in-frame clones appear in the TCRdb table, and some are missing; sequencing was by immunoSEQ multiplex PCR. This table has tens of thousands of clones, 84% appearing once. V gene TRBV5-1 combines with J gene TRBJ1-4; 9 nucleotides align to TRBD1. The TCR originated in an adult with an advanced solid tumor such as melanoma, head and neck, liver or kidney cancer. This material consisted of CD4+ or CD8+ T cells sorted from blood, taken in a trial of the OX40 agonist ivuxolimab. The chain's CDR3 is CASTRDREGEKLFF. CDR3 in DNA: TGCGCCAGCACCCGGGACAGGGAGGGTGAAAAACTGTTTTTT.